This is a list of T cell receptor beta chains from one sample in a study of cytomegalovirus exposure and HLA in healthy donors. TCRdb's table, derived via immunoSEQ multiplex PCR, lists solely in-frame clones and lacks some. Altogether tens of thousands of clones are present, more than 70% being singletons, with the ten largest covering roughly 3.5%. Sequencing was performed on PBMCs. Source of these receptors: a man aged 25-45 years in good health and CMV-seronegative. CDR3s include the opening cysteine and the closing phenylalanine or tryptophan.

V | CDR3
TRBV27 | CASSNDRGLYGYTF
TRBV5-1 | CASSSPGQGGETQYF
TRBV6-5 | CASSTGDSPLHF
TRBV7-2 | CASSSGTGKFYGYTF
TRBV7-2 | CASSFRGAAEKLFF
TRBV11-2 | CASTRRGFNGYTF
TRBV6-4 | CASSDSRQHINEQFF
TRBV2 | CASSDIYEQYF
TRBV11-2 | CASSPSGTYYEQYF
TRBV14 | CASSHRVTNEKLFF
TRBV18 | CASSPGTEQETQYF
TRBV27 | CASSLVGLAGGKPYEQYF
TRBV7-2 | CASSLDPGNYGYTF
TRBV4-1 | CTSSRGGHGYTF
TRBV7-9 | CASRGGRENTGELFF
TRBV28 | CASSLGDKGQPQHF
TRBV19 | CASSIQGRNQPQHF
TRBV5-6 | CASSLSTGSFRSYNEQFF
TRBV2 | CASQTGMNTEAFF
TRBV11-2 | CASSQTGGTYNEQFF
TRBV10-1 | CASSIQQGGQETQYF
TRBV7-9 | CASSLETGTGSYNEQFF
TRBV9 | CASSVGGDEVLAFF
TRBV18 | CASSQTEAFF
TRBV14 | CASSQGLAGRTQYF
TRBV5-5 | CASSFPGQGAGELFF
TRBV5-1 | CASSPDRGPNEKLFF
TRBV29-1 | CSVEDSQINYGYTF
TRBV2 | CASVYRGHEQYF
TRBV4-2 | CASSPLQGMNTEAFF
TRBV4-3 | CASSPQLDTEAFF
TRBV11-2 | CASSLEGLAGGPGYTQYF
TRBV2 | CASSDDRVKAFF
TRBV6-5 | CASSPGGLRETQYF
TRBV5-1 | CASSFSGGYYEQYF
TRBV4-1 | CASSQAGTLFQPQHF
TRBV27 | CASSLSAGGYGYTF
TRBV11-2 | CASSLGLRGLHNEQFF
TRBV19 | CASSLESSYNSPLHF
TRBV7-9 | CSSSPSEGAATGELFF
TRBV15 | CATSREFGTGGYEQYF
TRBV5-1 | CASSLGLAGGYTGELFF
TRBV7-9 | CSSSPQGAGQPQHF
TRBV6-1 | CASSKDRDTEAFF
TRBV4-2 | CASSLEAGRIGELFF
TRBV7-6 | CASSPQQGKQFF
TRBV2 | CASSGSSHPYNEQFF
TRBV11-2 | CASRLQGRNTEAFF
TRBV7-9 | CASSLVAGSTDTQYF
TRBV10-3 | CAISEYSMFGTGSSTEAFF
TRBV6-5 | CASSYSSPGELFF
TRBV27 | CASSPGEGYEQYF
TRBV6-5 | CASSYTTGVGSYEQYF
TRBV12-5 | CASGPGTSPWGEQFF
TRBV7-9 | CASSPGQYQETQYF
TRBV19 | CASSISTSYEQYF
TRBV25-1 | CASTSYLGQGASYEQYF
TRBV11-2 | CASSLWEVLNTGELFF